This T cell receptor beta chain was obtained from a study of PD-1 blockade in classical Hodgkin lymphoma. Study-wide findings and caveats: Baseline diversity in complete responders resembled that of newly diagnosed patients. Whereas CD4+ TCR diversity had risen significantly by C4D1, CD8+ TCR diversity had not. Whatever underlies the repertoire differences (possibly disease activity or prior therapy) remains undefined.

On this clone itself: The antigen is undetermined.

TCRdb's table, derived via immunoSEQ multiplex PCR, lists solely in-frame clones and lacks some. The sample contains about 94,000 clones, 75% to 90% of which appear only once. With no exception, relapse followed autologous stem cell transplantation in all patients, and brentuximab vedotin exposure varied. The germline V gene has CDR1 SGHVS and CDR2 FQNEAQ. The V and J ends lost 1 base and 0 bases, in that order; junction bases with no gene match: 3. The CDR3 spans 16 residues. The sequenced sample was peripheral blood mononuclear cells (PBMCs), obtained before the second cycle of nivolumab. The sequence came from a human donor with classical Hodgkin lymphoma. This sequence joins TRBV7-8 and TRBJ2-1; 7 nucleotides line up with TRBD1. In nucleotides, the CDR3 is TGTGCCAGCAGCTTAGACAGGGGAAACTCCTACAATGAGCAGTTCTTC. Protein product: CASSLDRGNSYNEQFF.